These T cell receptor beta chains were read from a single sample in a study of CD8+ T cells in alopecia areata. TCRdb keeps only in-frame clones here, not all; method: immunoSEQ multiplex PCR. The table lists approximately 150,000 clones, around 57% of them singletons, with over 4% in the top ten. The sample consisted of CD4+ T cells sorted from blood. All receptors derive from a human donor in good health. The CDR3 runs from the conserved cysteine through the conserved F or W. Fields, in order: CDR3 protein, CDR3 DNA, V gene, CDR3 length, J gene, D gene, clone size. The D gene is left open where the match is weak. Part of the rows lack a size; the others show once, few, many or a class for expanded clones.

CAWRNYGAGSYGYTF | TGTGCCTGGAGAAATTATGGTGCGGGCAGCTATGGCTACACCTTC | TRBV30 | 15 | TRBJ1-2 | . | .
CATHSPDQPQHF | TGTGCCACCCACAGCCCGGATCAGCCCCAGCATTTT | TRBV15 | 12 | TRBJ1-5 | . | .
CASSHPLREAQSDTQYF | TGCGCCAGCAGTCATCCTCTCCGGGAGGCTCAGTCCGATACGCAGTATTTT | TRBV23-1 | 17 | TRBJ2-3 | TRBD2 | .
CASSRTDRDGSYEQYF | TGCGCCAGCAGCCGAACTGACAGGGATGGTTCCTACGAGCAGTACTTC | TRBV4-1 | 16 | TRBJ2-7 | TRBD1 | few
CASGRSTGKDTQYF | TGTGCCAGCGGCAGATCGACAGGGAAAGATACGCAGTATTTT | TRBV6-1 | 14 | TRBJ2-3 | TRBD1 | .
CASSPMGQRANYGYTF | TGTGCCAGCAGCCCGATGGGACAGAGAGCTAACTATGGCTACACCTTC | TRBV4-2 | 16 | TRBJ1-2 | TRBD1 | .
CSVGMVGLAGEEQFF | TGCAGCGTTGGGATGGTGGGACTAGCGGGAGAGGAGCAGTTCTTC | TRBV29-1 | 15 | TRBJ2-1 | TRBD2 | .
CASSLGVGKETQYF | TGTGCCAGCAGCTTGGGGGTAGGGAAAGAGACCCAGTACTTC | TRBV7-2 | 14 | TRBJ2-5 | . | .
CASSGGFQYEQYF | TGTGCCAGCAGCGGGGGTTTTCAATACGAGCAGTACTTC | TRBV9 | 13 | TRBJ2-7 | . | .
CSVSKGAYGYTF | TGCAGCGTATCCAAGGGGGCGTATGGCTACACCTTC | TRBV29-1 | 12 | TRBJ1-2 | TRBD1 | .
CASSLEGVATQYF | TGCGCCAGCAGCTTAGAAGGGGTCGCTACGCAGTATTTT | TRBV5-1 | 13 | TRBJ2-3 | . | .
CASSLVPSGNTIYF | TGTGCCAGCAGCTTAGTACCCTCTGGAAACACCATATATTTT | TRBV7-9 | 14 | TRBJ1-3 | . | .
CASSSSDRGYEQYF | TGTGCCAGCAGCTCTTCTGACAGGGGCTACGAGCAGTACTTC | TRBV11-2 | 14 | TRBJ2-7 | TRBD1 | .
CSVDQGAEYEQYF | TGCAGCGTTGATCAGGGGGCTGAATACGAGCAGTACTTC | TRBV29-1 | 13 | TRBJ2-7 | TRBD1 | .
CASSPWGVGQETQYF | TGCGCCAGCAGCCCTTGGGGGGTCGGGCAAGAGACCCAGTACTTC | TRBV5-1 | 15 | TRBJ2-5 | . | .
CASSPYRVDHEQYF | TGTGCCAGCTCACCATACAGGGTCGACCACGAGCAGTACTTC | TRBV18 | 14 | TRBJ2-7 | . | few
CASSPQGSGANVLTF | TGTGCCAGCAGTCCCCAGGGGAGTGGGGCCAACGTCCTGACTTTC | TRBV27 | 15 | TRBJ2-6 | . | few